The next 8 T cell receptor beta chains were all read from a single sample in a study of shared clonotypes between healthy human individuals. Terminally differentiated effector memory CD45RA+ cells were excluded from the naive CD8 cells, which were CD45RO-negative and positively selected for CCR7. Here immunoSEQ multiplex PCR was the method, and the copy in TCRdb shows in-frame clones only, minus some. Among about 870,000 clones, around 92% were seen once, and the ten largest hold less than 25%. Source material: naive CD8+ T cells sorted from blood. These receptors originate from a man between 25 and 39 years old in good health.

This clone appeared once. CDR3 loop: CASSKVAGEGTGELFF. For the CDR3, the DNA is TGTGCCAGCAGCAAAGTAGCGGGAGAGGGGACCGGGGAGCTGTTTTTT. The chain couples TRBV21-1 to TRBJ2-2; the table's D call, TRBD2, was not checked against the DNA. TRBV21-1 is shown as a pseudogene. This CDR3 is 16 amino acids long.

The chain combines TRBV7-8 with TRBJ1-4; D remains ambiguous. The V gene lost 5 bases and the J gene lost 4 bases, with 17 bases spanning the gap. Germline V gene lookup returns CDR1 SGHVS and CDR2 FQNEAQ. The CDR3 extends over 16 amino acids. This chain's CDR3 is CASSPKVSGLNEKLFF. CDR3 in DNA: TGTGCCAGCAGCCCCAAGGTCTCGGGCCTTAATGAAAAACTGTTTTTT. Filled out from reference TRBV7-8 and TRBJ1-4, the complete variable domain reads GAGVSQSPRYKVAKRGQDVALRCDPISGHVSLFWYQQALGQGPEFLTYFQNEAQLDKSGLPSDRFFAERPEGSVSTLKIQRTQQEDSAVYLCASSPKVSGLNEKLFFGSGTQLSVL.

The chain has TRBV5-1 and TRBJ2-2; 10 bases map to TRBD2. CDR3 size: 17 residues. Germline lookup yields CDR1 SGHRS and CDR2 YFSETQ. V shed 4 bases and J 1 base; nucleotides not matched to a gene: 7. As DNA, the CDR3 is TGCGCCAGCAGCCGCTCGGGACTAGCGAGGAACACCGGGGAGCTGTTTTTT. Translated, it gives CASSRSGLARNTGELFF.

This chain uses TRBV9 with TRBJ1-5; TRBD1 agrees at 7 bases. V was pared by 4 bases and J by 7 bases, with 8 bases of the junction left unmatched. CDR3 length: 14 amino acids. The germline V gene has CDR1 SGDLS and CDR2 YYNGEE. The CDR3 loop reads CASSQGGRGQPQHF. CDR3 in DNA: TGTGCCAGCAGCCAGGGGGGGCGCGGACAGCCCCAGCATTTT.

This clone occurred once. The V gene is TRBV7-2, the J gene TRBJ2-1; D perhaps matches TRBD2 (6 bases). CDR3 length: 16 residues. Germline assignment: CDR1 SGHTA and CDR2 FQGNSA. V gave up 5 bases and J gave up 2 bases, with 16 bases separating them. DNA of the CDR3: TGTGCCAGCAGCGTAGGACTCCGCGGGGCCTACAATGAGCAGTTCTTC. The encoded protein is CASSVGLRGAYNEQFF.

The chain links TRBV4-1 to TRBJ2-7; possible D gene TRBD1, 6 bases. V was shortened by 0 bases and J by 2 bases, with 11 bases between the two germline ends. The CDR3 contains 15 residues. Germline lookup yields CDR1 MGHRA and CDR2 YSYEKL. CDR3 sequence (DNA): TGCGCCAGCAGCCAAGAGGCGGACAGTACCTACGAGCAGTACTTC. As protein: CASSQEADSTYEQYF.

The chain uses TRBV2 and TRBJ2-2; TRBD2 might be the D (6 bases). V was clipped by 11 bases and J by 7 bases, with 17 bases between them. This CDR3 comprises 13 residues. Per germline, CDR1 SNHLY and CDR2 FYNNEI. CDR3 sequence reads: CACGRGVVGELFF. CDR3 bases: TGTGCCTGCGGTCGCGGGGTGGTCGGGGAGCTGTTTTTT.

This clone was detected only a few times. The rearrangement uses TRBV11-2 and TRBJ1-2; D remains unclear. V lost 7 bases, J lost 0 bases, and 9 bases lay in between. Germline V gives CDR1 SGHAT, CDR2 FQNNGV. This CDR3 has 13 residues. The CDR3 nucleotides are TGTGCCAGCACCCTCGGGTCTAACTATGGCTACACCTTC. Its protein is CASTLGSNYGYTF.